The 27 T cell receptor beta chains below all came from one sample that was sequenced in a study of identical twins. TCRdb passed the 5' RACE reads through MiXCR, listing each CDR3 protein once. The profile shows 460,000 or so distinct CDR3 sequences, 13% to 15% of them singletons. In addition, the sample was reused for a study of yellow fever vaccine responses in identical twins.

The sequencing input was CD4+ T cells sorted from blood. Receptors originate from a woman between 18 and 29 years old in good health.

This clonotype appeared a few times. CDR3 amino acids: CASSQLAGGPHNEQFF. The CDR3 DNA reads TGTGCCAGCAGCCAACTAGCGGGAGGGCCCCACAATGAGCAGTTCTTC. The chain carries TRBV4-2 and TRBJ2-1; TRBD2 aligns across 12 bases. J lost 5 bases, V lost 2 bases, and 4 bases had no gene match. CDR1 is LGHNA and CDR2 is YNFKEQ in the germline V gene. The CDR3 contains 16 residues.

This clonotype was detected a few times. The gene calls are TRBV5-1 and TRBJ2-3; perhaps TRBD1 as D (5 bases). CDR1 SGHRS and CDR2 YFSETQ come from the germline V gene. The length of the CDR3 is 15 residues. V gave up 10 bases and J gave up 0 bases, with 18 bases separating them. The CDR3 DNA follows: TGCGCCTCATCTTTGGCAGGGCCTAGCACAGATACGCAGTATTTT. It specifies CASSLAGPSTDTQYF.

The rearrangement links TRBV7-9 to TRBJ2-7, with TRBD2 matching over 10 bases. CDR3 length: 12 residues. Germline trimming cut 5 bases from V and 9 bases from J; bases unmatched to any gene: 4. Germline CDR1 reads SEHNR; CDR2 reads FQNEAQ (reference sequence). The CDR3: CASSELAGGQYF. The CDR3, as DNA: TGTGCCAGCAGCGAATTAGCGGGGGGGCAGTACTTC.

This chain uses TRBV12-3 or TRBV12-4 with TRBJ2-1; 11 bases are shared with TRBD2. After removal of 5 bases from V and 7 bases from J, the junction contained 7 bases not matched to a gene. The length of the CDR3 is 15 residues. The DNA for the CDR3 is TGTGCCAGCAGTGCCGTAGCGGGAGGGTCTAATGAGCAGTTCTTC. This codes for CASSAVAGGSNEQFF.

The chain links TRBV20-1 to TRBJ2-4; 11 nucleotides match TRBD1. Germline CDR1 is DFQATT and CDR2 is SNEGSKA (reference sequence). V shed 1 base and J 7 bases; nucleotides not matched to a gene: 9. The CDR3 loop spans 16 amino acids. The CDR3 reads CSARVERTGGRNIQYF. The CDR3 nucleotides are TGCAGTGCTAGAGTAGAAAGGACAGGGGGCCGGAACATTCAGTACTTC.

This clonotype was counted only a few times. The chain uses TRBV6-2 or TRBV6-3 and TRBJ2-3; no reliable D call. This CDR3 region has 14 residues. Germline CDR1 reads MNHEY; CDR2 reads SVGEGT. Trimming removed 5 bases at V and 3 bases at J, with 12 bases between. The CDR3 bases are TGTGCCAGCAGTAGGATCGGGCAAACAGATACGCAGTATTTT. Its protein is CASSRIGQTDTQYF.

The chain carries TRBV12-3 or TRBV12-4 and TRBJ1-1; D remains unclear. Trimming removed 2 bases at V and 4 bases at J, with 8 bases between. CDR3 length equals 13 residues. As DNA, the CDR3 is TGTGCCAGCAGTTTAATGGGTTCCACTGAAGCTTTCTTT. Protein product: CASSLMGSTEAFF.

This clonotype was counted many times. V gene TRBV29-1 combines with J gene TRBJ2-7; 7 positions agree with TRBD1. The CDR3 is made up of 12 amino acids. Germline V gives CDR1 SQVTM, CDR2 ANQGSEA. V lost 6 bases and J lost 5; bases outside the gene matches: 7. DNA of the CDR3: TGCAGCGTGGGGCAACAGGGGAACGAGCAGTACTTC. Translating it yields CSVGQQGNEQYF.

This clonotype has just a few counts. The rearrangement joins TRBV29-1 to TRBJ1-4; possibly TRBD1 for D (6 bases). Germline assignment: CDR1 SQVTM and CDR2 ANQGSEA. Between the trimmed V and J ends, which lost 7 bases and 4 bases, there was a span of 16 bases. The CDR3 consists of 14 residues. The CDR3 is CSATRGANNEKLFF. CDR3 DNA sequence: TGCAGCGCGACCAGGGGAGCAAATAATGAAAAACTGTTTTTT.

This clonotype was observed a handful of times. V gene TRBV24-1 combines with J gene TRBJ2-2; D gene unclear. This CDR3 contains 13 residues. The V gene lost 6 bases and the J gene lost 0 bases, with 4 bases spanning the gap. Germline V lookup: CDR1 KGHDR, CDR2 SFDVKD. The DNA of the CDR3 is TGTGCCACCAGTAAGTCGAACACCGGGGAGCTGTTTTTT. This encodes CATSKSNTGELFF.

The table lists this clonotype with a few counts. The rearrangement links TRBV29-1 to TRBJ2-2, with 14 bases identical to TRBD2. CDR1 and CDR2 from the germline V gene are SQVTM and ANQGSEA. CDR3 length equals 17 residues. Germline trimming cut 7 bases from V and 2 bases from J; bases unmatched to any gene: 9. The CDR3 loop is CSALTSGRAVNTGELFF. The CDR3 DNA is TGCAGCGCCCTGACTAGCGGGAGGGCCGTCAACACCGGGGAGCTGTTTTTT.

The V and J genes are TRBV7-2 and TRBJ2-7, with D possibly matching TRBD2 (6 bases). CDR1 and CDR2 from the germline V gene are SGHTA and FQGNSA. V lost 1 base to trimming and J lost 2 bases, with 12 bases between them. There are 15 residues in the CDR3. This CDR3 reads CASSLVASVTYEQYF. The CDR3, as DNA: TGTGCCAGCAGCTTAGTTGCTAGCGTGACCTACGAGCAGTACTTC.

The V gene is TRBV6-2 or TRBV6-3, the J gene TRBJ2-1; 9 nucleotides line up with TRBD2. The CDR3 loop spans 14 amino acids. The germline V gene has CDR1 MNHEY and CDR2 SVGEGT. V lost 7 bases to trimming and J lost 9 bases; unmatched junction nucleotides: 10. The CDR3 protein is CASNPGLAVGEQFF. The CDR3 DNA follows: TGTGCCAGCAACCCGGGACTAGCTGTCGGTGAGCAGTTCTTC.

Turning to this clonotype: This may come from a read error, since a much larger clone is one base off. The conserved phenylalanine or tryptophan is not found at the CDR3 terminus, so this likely reflects a read error. The rearrangement joins TRBV29-1 to TRBJ2-1, with D perhaps being TRBD1 or TRBD2 (6 bases each). Germline CDR1 reads SQVTM; CDR2 reads ANQGSEA. The CDR3 extends over 12 amino acids. Trimming pared 4 bases from V and 5 bases from J, leaving 9 bases between. This CDR3 reads CSVGRGNNEQFL. In DNA form, the CDR3 reads TGCAGCGTTGGGAGGGGGAACAATGAGCAGTTCCTC.

This clonotype was seen more than once but under ten times. Here the CDR3 reads CASRELGETQYF. The CDR3 region has the DNA TGTGCCAGCCGGGAGTTAGGAGAGACCCAGTACTTC. This chain connects TRBV2 to TRBJ2-5, with a weak D call TRBD2 (6 bases). This CDR3 contains 12 residues. Germline CDR1 and CDR2: SNHLY and FYNNEI. The V and J ends lost 8 bases and 4 bases respectively, with 11 bases between them.

This clonotype showed up many times. The chain has TRBV10-2 and TRBJ2-1; no clear D. The CDR3 consists of 13 residues. V gave up 3 bases and J gave up 9 bases, with 12 bases separating them. CDR1 is WSHSY and CDR2 is SAAADI in the germline V gene. The chain's CDR3 is CASSDSLLGEQFF. For the CDR3, the DNA is TGCGCCAGCAGTGACTCCCTGCTCGGTGAGCAGTTCTTC.

This clonotype was seen many times. The chain employs TRBV15 and TRBJ1-2; D gene unclear. Per the germline V gene, CDR1 is LNHNV and CDR2 is YYDKDF (reference sequence). The ends were cut back, 3 bases at V and 8 bases at J, with 19 bases in the middle. The CDR3 has 15 amino acids. CDR3 coding DNA: TGTGCCACCAGCAGCGCAGAAGCGCCACAAAGGGGCTACACCTTC. Its protein is CATSSAEAPQRGYTF.

This clonotype was recorded at least ten times. This rearrangement joins TRBV24-1 to TRBJ2-3, with unresolved D. V lost 0 bases to trimming and J lost 0 bases, with 6 bases between them. The CDR3 extends over 15 amino acids. The germline gives CDR1 KGHDR, CDR2 SFDVKD. The CDR3 sequence: CATSDLNPSTDTQYF. In DNA form, the CDR3 reads TGTGCCACCAGTGATTTGAACCCGAGCACAGATACGCAGTATTTT.

The chain links TRBV7-9 to TRBJ2-3; D not resolved. CDR3 length: 10 amino acids. Germline V gives CDR1 SEHNR, CDR2 FQNEAQ (reference sequence). V shed 11 bases and J shed 9 bases, with 12 bases lying between them. CDR3 nucleotides: TGTGCCGGCTCGGCGGTCACGCAGTATTTT. This encodes CAGSAVTQYF.

The sample holds a few counts of this clonotype. The chain joins TRBV20-1 to TRBJ1-2; 8 bases match TRBD1. CDR3 size: 15 residues. The trim removed 3 bases at V and 4 bases at J, leaving 10 bases unmatched. Germline lookup yields CDR1 DFQATT and CDR2 SNEGSKA (reference sequence). The CDR3 coding sequence is TGCAGTGCTAGGGAACAGGGGGTGGGGATCTATGGCTACACCTTC. Translating it yields CSAREQGVGIYGYTF.

This clonotype was seen ten or more times. The chain is built from TRBV20-1 and TRBJ2-1; 13 bases map to TRBD2. The length of the CDR3 is 16 residues. Looked up from germline, CDR1 is DFQATT and CDR2 is SNEGSKA (reference sequence). V lost 3 bases and J lost 0; bases outside the gene matches: 2. The CDR3 is CSARGLAGISYNEQFF. The CDR3 DNA reads as TGCAGTGCTAGGGGACTAGCGGGGATCTCCTACAATGAGCAGTTCTTC.

This chain uses TRBV29-1 with TRBJ2-1; 8 bases align to TRBD1. CDR3 length equals 13 residues. V was clipped by 6 bases and J by 10 bases; unmatched bases: 11. Germline CDR1 SQVTM, CDR2 ANQGSEA. CDR3 in DNA: TGCAGCGTAGATCCCGGACAGGGCCAGGAGCAGTTCTTC. As protein: CSVDPGQGQEQFF.

In its sample, this clonotype was seen a few times. CDR3 residues: CASSLGAGVPSGQFF. CDR3 DNA: TGTGCCAGCAGCTTAGGGGCAGGGGTCCCCTCGGGGCAGTTCTTC. This chain links TRBV7-2 with TRBJ2-1, with a weak D call TRBD1 (6 bases). Trimming shortened V by 1 base and J by 12 bases, and 19 bases separated the two germline ends. Germline V gives CDR1 SGHTA, CDR2 FQGNSA. This CDR3 contains 15 residues.

This chain connects TRBV6-1 to TRBJ2-1, with 9 bases matching TRBD2. CDR3 length equals 13 residues. The ends lost 5 bases at V and 8 bases at J; junction bases unmatched: 4. Germline assignment: CDR1 MNHNS and CDR2 SASEGT. The CDR3 DNA sequence: TGTGCCAGCAGTCCCGAGCGGGAGGATGAGCAGTTCTTC. Translating it yields CASSPEREDEQFF.

This clonotype appeared many times. V and J are TRBV6-5 and TRBJ2-3; D unclear. Germline loops: CDR1 MNHEY, CDR2 SVGAGI. This CDR3 has 13 residues. The V and J ends lost 2 bases and 0 bases respectively, with 3 bases between them. The CDR3 reads CASSYTSTDTQYF. In nucleotides, the CDR3 is TGTGCCAGCAGTTACACTAGCACAGATACGCAGTATTTT.

The genes are TRBV6-2 or TRBV6-3 and TRBJ2-2; D not certain. Looked up from germline, CDR1 is MNHEY and CDR2 is SVGEGT. Trimming removed 6 bases at V and 3 bases at J, with 11 bases between. The CDR3 totals 14 residues. The CDR3 here is CASSDGFYTGELFF. The CDR3 coding sequence is TGTGCCAGCAGCGACGGGTTCTACACCGGGGAGCTGTTTTTT.

This clonotype showed up many times. The chain employs TRBV2 and TRBJ2-1; 8 bases agree with TRBD2. This CDR3 contains 20 residues. Looked up from germline, CDR1 is SNHLY and CDR2 is FYNNEI. Trimming cost V 6 bases and J 0 bases; bases outside gene matches: 19. The CDR3 DNA is TGTGCCAGCAGGGAGCGACTAGCGAGAGGAATGGTGGGCTCCTACAATGAGCAGTTCTTC. The encoded protein is CASRERLARGMVGSYNEQFF. Full variable domain (rest looked up from reference TRBV2 and TRBJ2-1): EPEVTQTPSHQVTQMGQEVILRCVPISNHLYFYWYRQILGQKVEFLVSFYNNEISEKSEIFDDQFSVERPDGSNFTLKIRSTKLEDSAMYFCASRERLARGMVGSYNEQFFGPGTRLTVL.